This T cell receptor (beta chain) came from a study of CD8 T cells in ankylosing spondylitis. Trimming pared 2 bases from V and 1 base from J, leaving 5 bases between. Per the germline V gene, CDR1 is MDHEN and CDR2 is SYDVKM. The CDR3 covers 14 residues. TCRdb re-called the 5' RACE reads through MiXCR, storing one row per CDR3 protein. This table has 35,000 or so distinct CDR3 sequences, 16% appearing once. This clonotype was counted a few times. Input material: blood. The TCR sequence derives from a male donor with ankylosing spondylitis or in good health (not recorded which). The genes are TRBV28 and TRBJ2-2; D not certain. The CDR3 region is CASSLAENTGELFF. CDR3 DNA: TGTGCCAGCAGTTTAGCGGAGAACACCGGGGAGCTGTTTTTT.